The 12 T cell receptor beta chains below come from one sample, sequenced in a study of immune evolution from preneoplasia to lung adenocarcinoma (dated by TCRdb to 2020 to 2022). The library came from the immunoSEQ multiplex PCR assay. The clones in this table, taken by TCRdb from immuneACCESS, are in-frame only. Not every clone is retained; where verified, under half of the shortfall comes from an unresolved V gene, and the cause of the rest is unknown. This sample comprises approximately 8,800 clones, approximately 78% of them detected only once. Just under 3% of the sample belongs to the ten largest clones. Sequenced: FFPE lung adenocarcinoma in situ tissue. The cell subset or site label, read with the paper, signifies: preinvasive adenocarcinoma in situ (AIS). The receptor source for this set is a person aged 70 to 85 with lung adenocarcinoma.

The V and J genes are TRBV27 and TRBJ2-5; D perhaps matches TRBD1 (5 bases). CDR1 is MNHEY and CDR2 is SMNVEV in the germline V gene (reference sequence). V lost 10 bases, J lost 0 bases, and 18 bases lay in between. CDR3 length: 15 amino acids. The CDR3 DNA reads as TGTGCCACCCAAACCCCTGGCAGGGACCAAGAGACCCAGTACTTC. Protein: CATQTPGRDQETQYF.

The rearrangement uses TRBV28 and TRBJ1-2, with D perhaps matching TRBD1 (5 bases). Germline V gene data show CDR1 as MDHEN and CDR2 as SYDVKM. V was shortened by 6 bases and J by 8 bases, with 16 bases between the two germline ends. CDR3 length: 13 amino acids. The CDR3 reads CASRPEGPGGYTF. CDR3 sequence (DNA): TGTGCCAGCAGGCCGGAGGGGCCTGGGGGCTACACCTTC.

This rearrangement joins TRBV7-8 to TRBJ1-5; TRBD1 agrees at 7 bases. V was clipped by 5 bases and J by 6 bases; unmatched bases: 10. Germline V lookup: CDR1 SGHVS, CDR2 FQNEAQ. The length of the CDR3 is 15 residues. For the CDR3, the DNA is TGTGCCAGCAGCACGGCCAGGGGGGGGAGTCAGCCCCAGCATTTT. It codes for CASSTARGGSQPQHF.

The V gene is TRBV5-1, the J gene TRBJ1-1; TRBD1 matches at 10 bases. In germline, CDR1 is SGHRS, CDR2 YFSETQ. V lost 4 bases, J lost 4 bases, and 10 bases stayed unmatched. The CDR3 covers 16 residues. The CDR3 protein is CASSPRQGAPSTEAFF. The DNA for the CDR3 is TGCGCCAGCAGCCCCAGACAGGGGGCGCCGAGCACTGAAGCTTTCTTT.

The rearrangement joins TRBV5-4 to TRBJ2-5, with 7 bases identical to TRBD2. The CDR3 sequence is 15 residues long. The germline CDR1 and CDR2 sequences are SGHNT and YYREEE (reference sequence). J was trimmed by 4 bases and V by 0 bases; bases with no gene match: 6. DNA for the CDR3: TGTGCCAGCAGCTTGGGTCCAGCGGGGAGAGAGACCCAGTACTTC. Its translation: CASSLGPAGRETQYF.

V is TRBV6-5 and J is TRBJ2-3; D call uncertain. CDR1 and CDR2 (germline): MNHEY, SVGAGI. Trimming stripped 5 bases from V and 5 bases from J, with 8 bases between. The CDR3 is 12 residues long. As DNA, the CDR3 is TGTGCCAGCAGTACTACCGGAGATACGCAGTATTTT. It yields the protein CASSTTGDTQYF.

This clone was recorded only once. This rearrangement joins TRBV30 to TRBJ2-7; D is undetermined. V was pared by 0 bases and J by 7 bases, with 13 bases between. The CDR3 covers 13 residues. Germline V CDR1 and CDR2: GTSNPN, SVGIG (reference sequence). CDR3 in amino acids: CAWSVGSQGEQYF. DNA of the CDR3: TGTGCCTGGAGTGTAGGCTCCCAAGGGGAGCAGTACTTC.

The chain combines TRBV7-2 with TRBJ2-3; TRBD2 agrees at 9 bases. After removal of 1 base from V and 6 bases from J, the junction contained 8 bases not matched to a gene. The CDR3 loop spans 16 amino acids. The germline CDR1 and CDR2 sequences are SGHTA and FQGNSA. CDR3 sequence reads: CASSLEGGRASDTQYF. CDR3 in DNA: TGTGCCAGCAGCTTAGAGGGCGGGAGGGCTTCGGATACGCAGTATTTT.

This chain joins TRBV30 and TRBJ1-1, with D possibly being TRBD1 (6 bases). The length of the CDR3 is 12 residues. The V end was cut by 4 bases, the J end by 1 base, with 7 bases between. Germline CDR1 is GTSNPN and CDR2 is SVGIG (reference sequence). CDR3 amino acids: CAWNRENTEAFF. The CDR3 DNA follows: TGTGCCTGGAACAGGGAGAACACTGAAGCTTTCTTT. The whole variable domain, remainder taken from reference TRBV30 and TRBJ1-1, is SQTIHQWPATLVQPVGSPLSLECTVEGTSNPNLYWYRQAAGRGLQLLFYSVGIGQISSEVPQNLSASRPQDRQFILSSKKLLLSDSGFYLCAWNRENTEAFFGQGTRLTVV.

CDR3 bases: TGCGCCAGCAGCCTTCTAACAGGGGGAGGCTACAATGAGCAGTTCTTC. Encoded protein: CASSLLTGGGYNEQFF. This chain joins TRBV5-1 and TRBJ2-1; 8 bases agree with TRBD1. This CDR3 is built from 16 residues. The ends lost 4 bases at V and 3 bases at J; junction bases unmatched: 9. Germline V gene sequence: CDR1 SGHRS, CDR2 YFSETQ.

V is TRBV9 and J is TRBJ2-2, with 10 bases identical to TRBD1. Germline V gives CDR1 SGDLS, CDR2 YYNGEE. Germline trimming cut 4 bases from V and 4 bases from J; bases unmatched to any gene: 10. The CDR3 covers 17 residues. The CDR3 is CASSTPGTGVSTGELFF. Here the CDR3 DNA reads TGTGCCAGCAGCACCCCCGGGACAGGGGTGTCCACCGGGGAGCTGTTTTTT.

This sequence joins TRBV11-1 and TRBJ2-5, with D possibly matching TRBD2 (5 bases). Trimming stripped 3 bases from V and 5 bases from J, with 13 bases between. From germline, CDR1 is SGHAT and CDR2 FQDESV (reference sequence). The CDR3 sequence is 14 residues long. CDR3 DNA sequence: TGTGCCAGCAGCTTTGGACTCGGCGCGGAGACCCAGTACTTC. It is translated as CASSFGLGAETQYF.